Listed here are 20 T cell receptor beta chains from one sample, sequenced in a study of shared clonotypes between healthy human individuals. Clones were sequenced by immunoSEQ multiplex PCR, and TCRdb holds only the in-frame ones, with some missing. Counted here are millions of clones, 90% to 95% occurring once; the ten biggest clones make up 0.11% to 0.15%. Sequencing was performed on naive CD4+ T cells sorted from blood. Sample subset: CD45RA+ positively selected. These receptors came from a man younger than 35 in good health.

On this clone: This sample includes further DNA sequences coding for the same CDR3. The CDR3 loop is CASRAGGYEQYF. DNA for the CDR3: TGTGCCAGCAGGGCGGGGGGCTACGAGCAGTACTTC. This chain connects TRBV2 to TRBJ2-7; TRBD2 matches 8 bases. The CDR3 has 12 amino acids. Germline assignment: CDR1 SNHLY and CDR2 FYNNEI. The V and J ends lost 6 bases and 3 bases, in that order; junction bases with no gene match: 1.

The chain is built from TRBV11-2 and TRBJ2-7; the D gene is possibly TRBD2 (8 bases). The V and J ends lost 0 bases and 0 bases respectively, with 12 bases between them. The CDR3 consists of 16 residues. Looked up from germline, CDR1 is SGHAT and CDR2 is FQNNGV. The CDR3 sequence is CASSLDSGTASYEQYF. The CDR3 nucleotides read TGTGCCAGCAGCTTAGATAGCGGGACAGCCTCCTACGAGCAGTACTTC.

V and J are TRBV15 and TRBJ2-7; D is undetermined. Germline V gene data show CDR1 as LNHNV and CDR2 as YYDKDF (reference sequence). The CDR3 totals 14 residues. V was shortened by 0 bases and J by 5 bases, with 11 bases between the two germline ends. The CDR3 protein is CATSRDRPSNEQYF. The CDR3 coding sequence is TGTGCCACCAGCAGAGACAGGCCTAGTAACGAGCAGTACTTC.

The V gene is TRBV27, the J gene TRBJ2-3; 10 nucleotides line up with TRBD1. The germline CDR1 and CDR2 sequences are MNHEY and SMNVEV (reference sequence). CDR3 length: 15 amino acids. J lost 3 bases, V lost 4 bases, and 4 bases had no gene match. DNA of the CDR3: TGTGCCAGCAGTTCCTGGACAGGGGGTACAGATACGCAGTATTTT. Residues: CASSSWTGGTDTQYF.

This chain joins TRBV7-2 and TRBJ2-7; D call uncertain. Germline V gene lookup returns CDR1 SGHTA and CDR2 FQGNSA. The CDR3 covers 15 residues. Trimming left V 3 bases short and J 0 bases short, with 12 bases between. The DNA for the CDR3 is TGTGCCAGCAGCTTGAGCGTTTCCTCCTCCTACGAGCAGTACTTC. Translation: CASSLSVSSSYEQYF.

The chain is built from TRBV18 and TRBJ2-3; D gene unclear. This CDR3 is built from 15 residues. The V and J ends lost 0 bases and 1 base respectively, with 8 bases between them. Germline-derived CDR1 and CDR2 are KGHSH and LQKENI. Written as DNA, the CDR3 is TGTGCCAGCTCACCACCTAGCAGAGGCACAGATACGCAGTATTTT. As protein: CASSPPSRGTDTQYF.

The chain combines TRBV5-1 with TRBJ2-1, with TRBD2 matching 12 bases. The J segment lost 5 bases and the V segment lost 4 bases, leaving 4 bases of the junction unmatched. Germline V gene sequence: CDR1 SGHRS, CDR2 YFSETQ. This CDR3 has 15 residues. The CDR3 DNA reads TGCGCCAGCAGCGCCAGACTAGCGGGAGACAATGAGCAGTTCTTC. Translated, it gives CASSARLAGDNEQFF.

The CDR3 protein is CASSLVSSYEQYF. CDR3 nucleotides: TGTGCCAGCAGCTTAGTCAGTTCCTACGAGCAGTACTTC. This rearrangement joins TRBV11-2 to TRBJ2-5; D not certain. The J call is uncertain, as TRBJ2-7 better fits the DNA end. Germline CDR1 SGHAT, CDR2 FQNNGV. The CDR3 spans 13 residues.

The count of this clone is one. Other DNA sequences in this specimen translate into the identical CDR3. The V gene is TRBV5-1, the J gene TRBJ2-5; D could derive from TRBD1 or TRBD2 (5 bases each). In germline, CDR1 is SGHRS, CDR2 YFSETQ. The CDR3 is made up of 14 amino acids. Deletions cut 4 bases from V and 1 base from J, with 11 bases between. CDR3 nucleotide sequence: TGCGCCAGCAGCCCTGGGACCAGCCAAGAGACCCAGTACTTC. This codes for CASSPGTSQETQYF.

The chain links TRBV7-6 to TRBJ2-5, with 7 bases identical to TRBD2. V shed 5 bases, J shed 1 base, and the junction held 4 bases outside the gene matches. CDR3 length: 14 residues. Germline V CDR1 and CDR2: SGHVS, FNYEAQ. The CDR3 DNA is TGTGCCAGCAGCCCACTAGCGCCCCAAGAGACCCAGTACTTC. This sequence encodes CASSPLAPQETQYF.

This chain joins TRBV5-1 and TRBJ1-6, with D unclear. CDR1 is SGHRS, CDR2 YFSETQ, per germline. This CDR3 is built from 13 residues. Trimming pared 5 bases from V and 9 bases from J, leaving 12 bases between. The CDR3: CASRGPSTSPLHF. CDR3 sequence (DNA): TGCGCCAGCAGGGGTCCTTCCACTTCACCCCTCCACTTT.

The V call is TRBV6-6, the J call TRBJ1-6; no clear D gene. The CDR3 consists of 14 residues. Trimming removed 4 bases at V and 4 bases at J, with 8 bases between. Germline CDR1 and CDR2: MNHNY and SVGAGI (reference sequence). CDR3 coding DNA: TGTGCCAGCAGTTTAGGACGGTATAATTCACCCCTCCACTTT. Protein: CASSLGRYNSPLHF.

The rearrangement links TRBV4-1 to TRBJ2-2; D possibly corresponds to TRBD1 (5 bases). CDR1 is MGHRA and CDR2 is YSYEKL in the germline V gene. The CDR3 has 17 amino acids. Between the trimmed V and J ends, which lost 1 base and 1 base, there was a span of 13 bases. CDR3 bases: TGCGCCAGCAGCCAAGGTCCCTGGGGCCTGAACACCGGGGAGCTGTTTTTT. This codes for CASSQGPWGLNTGELFF.

On this clone: The sample has other DNA sequences that encode this CDR3 too. This chain uses TRBV18 with TRBJ2-5; 8 positions match TRBD1. Germline-derived CDR1 and CDR2 are KGHSH and LQKENI. The CDR3 length is 13 residues. Unmatched junction bases numbered 1, after V lost 2 bases and J lost 5 bases. CDR3 DNA sequence: TGTGCCAGCTCACCAGGACAGGGCGAGACCCAGTACTTC. This translates into CASSPGQGETQYF. Full variable domain (outside the CDR3, taken from reference TRBV18 and TRBJ2-5): NAGVMQNPRHLVRRRGQEARLRCSPMKGHSHVYWYRQLPEEGLKFMVYLQKENIIDESGMPKERFSAEFPKEGPSILRIQQVVRGDSAAYFCASSPGQGETQYFGPGTRLLVL.

The rearrangement uses TRBV5-4 and TRBJ2-7; tentatively, D is TRBD1 (5 bases). CDR3 length: 15 residues. Trimming shortened V by 2 bases and J by 1 base, and 13 bases separated the two germline ends. Germline lookup yields CDR1 SGHNT and CDR2 YYREEE (reference sequence). CDR3 sequence (DNA): TGTGCCAGCAGCTTAAAGCAGGGTAGTTCCTACGAGCAGTACTTC. Its protein is CASSLKQGSSYEQYF. Looking up the rest from reference TRBV5-4 and TRBJ2-7 gives the full variable domain: ETGVTQSPTHLIKTRGQQVTLRCSSQSGHNTVSWYQQALGQGPQFIFQYYREEENGRGNFPPRFSGLQFPNYSSELNVNALELDDSALYLCASSLKQGSSYEQYFGPGTRLTVT.

The chain has TRBV7-9 and TRBJ2-1; TRBD1 matches at 11 bases. CDR1 and CDR2 from the germline V gene are SEHNR and FQNEAQ (reference sequence). V lost 5 bases, J lost 9 bases, and 9 bases stayed unmatched. This CDR3 contains 15 residues. The CDR3 bases are TGTGCCAGCAGCGTTTTCACCGGGACAGGGGGTGAGCAGTTCTTC. It is translated as CASSVFTGTGGEQFF. The entire variable domain, with the rest obtained from reference TRBV7-9 and TRBJ2-1, is as follows: DTGVSQNPRHKITKRGQNVTFRCDPISEHNRLYWYRQTLGQGPEFLTYFQNEAQLEKSRLLSDRFSAERPKGSFSTLEIQRTEQGDSAMYLCASSVFTGTGGEQFFGPGTRLTVL.

J is TRBJ2-7 and V is TRBV18; TRBD2 aligns across 11 bases. V shed 2 bases and J 4 bases; nucleotides not matched to a gene: 7. The CDR3 loop spans 16 amino acids. CDR1 and CDR2 from the germline V gene are KGHSH and LQKENI. The CDR3 DNA follows: TGTGCCAGCTCACCATTGGTAGCGGGAGGGCGGTACGAGCAGTACTTC. Translating it yields CASSPLVAGGRYEQYF.

This clone was seen just once. V and J are TRBV7-2 and TRBJ2-7, with TRBD1 matching 9 bases. Losses at the gene ends were 6 bases for V and 2 bases for J; bases not matched to a gene: 8. Germline V CDR1 and CDR2: SGHTA, FQGNSA. This CDR3 is 15 amino acids long. CDR3 protein: CASSYSGTGPYEQYF. In nucleotides, the CDR3 is TGTGCCAGCAGTTATTCCGGGACAGGGCCCTACGAGCAGTACTTC.

This clone was counted between two and nine times. The chain links TRBV30 to TRBJ1-4, with D tentatively TRBD1 (6 bases). The germline V gene encodes CDR1 GTSNPN and CDR2 SVGIG (reference sequence). CDR3 size: 15 residues. V shed 0 bases and J shed 6 bases, with 14 bases lying between them. The CDR3 is CAWSVLDRSDEKLFF. DNA of the CDR3: TGTGCCTGGAGTGTCCTCGACAGGTCCGATGAAAAACTGTTTTTT. The complete variable domain, with remaining parts taken from reference TRBV30 and TRBJ1-4, reads SQTIHQWPATLVQPVGSPLSLECTVEGTSNPNLYWYRQAAGRGLQLLFYSVGIGQISSEVPQNLSASRPQDRQFILSSKKLLLSDSGFYLCAWSVLDRSDEKLFFGSGTQLSVL.

This chain uses TRBV30 with TRBJ1-1; D is unresolved. V was clipped by 4 bases and J by 0 bases, with 21 bases between them. CDR1 is GTSNPN and CDR2 is SVGIG in the germline V gene (reference sequence). The CDR3 is 17 amino acids. CDR3 region: CAWTPSGRQLMNTEAFF. CDR3 bases: TGTGCCTGGACCCCGTCCGGACGTCAACTAATGAACACTGAAGCTTTCTTT.